This T cell receptor (beta chain) was identified during a study of blood T cell dynamics during melanoma immunotherapy. Study findings and constraints: Unlike progressors, later disease-control patients had W3 repertoires gaining clonality or diversity.

Trimming took 4 bases from V and 6 from J; bases not matched to a gene: 4. The CDR3 length is 15 residues. CDR1 and CDR2 (germline): SGHTA, FQGNSA. Here immunoSEQ multiplex PCR was the method, and the copy in TCRdb shows in-frame clones only, minus some. The repertoire holds about 10,000 clones, with around 83% as singletons. Specified time point: pre-treatment baseline. Samples come from before therapy and from week 3 after the first blockade cycle. A word on this clone: Its antigen is unknown.

This TCR came from a human donor with melanoma. The sample consisted of blood, taken from a patient treated with checkpoint blockade. The chain is built from TRBV7-2 and TRBJ1-6; 9 nucleotides line up with TRBD1. CDR3 amino acids: CASSSPGQGNSPLHF. For the CDR3, the DNA is TGTGCCAGCAGCTCACCGGGACAGGGTAATTCACCCCTCCACTTT.